The 25 T cell receptor beta chains in this list originate from one sample, sequenced in a study of cytomegalovirus exposure and HLA in healthy donors. It was with 60 Vbeta and 13 Jbeta primers that the PCR ran. Measured with immunoSEQ multiplex PCR; TCRdb has only the in-frame clones, and not every one. Here the sample spans about 160,000 clones, about 85% being singletons. The sequencing sample was made of PBMCs. Receptors originate from a boy between 2 and 10 years old in good health and CMV-seronegative.

A single count supports this clone. V is TRBV15 and J is TRBJ1-1; 7 bases fit TRBD1. There are 13 residues in the CDR3. Trimming removed 1 base from V and 6 bases from J; junction bases left unmatched: 2. Germline values: CDR1 LNHNV, CDR2 YYDKDF (reference sequence). CDR3 region: CATSRGGGAEAFF. Here the CDR3 DNA reads TGTGCCACCAGCAGAGGAGGGGGCGCTGAAGCTTTCTTT.

V and J are TRBV5-5 and TRBJ1-1, with D perhaps matching TRBD1 (5 bases). The germline V gene has CDR1 SGHKS and CDR2 YYEKEE (reference sequence). V was clipped by 7 bases and J by 0 bases, with 13 bases between them. The CDR3 has 14 amino acids. The CDR3 sequence is CASQTKGLNTEAFF. The CDR3 DNA follows: TGTGCCAGCCAAACCAAGGGGTTGAACACTGAAGCTTTCTTT.

Only one count was recorded for this clone. The sample contains more than one DNA sequence encoding this CDR3. V and J are TRBV28 and TRBJ1-5; D may be TRBD1 (5 bases). CDR3 size: 15 residues. V was shortened by 1 base and J by 1 base, with 8 bases between the two germline ends. CDR1 is MDHEN, CDR2 SYDVKM, per germline. This CDR3 reads CASSLSGGSNQPQHF. CDR3 DNA sequence: TGTGCCAGCAGTTTATCGGGGGGGAGCAATCAGCCCCAGCATTTT.

The gene calls are TRBV9 and TRBJ2-7; D perhaps matches TRBD2 (6 bases). Germline V gene lookup returns CDR1 SGDLS and CDR2 YYNGEE. V dropped 0 bases and J dropped 0 bases, with 13 bases sitting between them. CDR3 size: 16 residues. The CDR3: CASSVDSGLSSYEQYF. The CDR3 nucleotides read TGTGCCAGCAGCGTAGACAGCGGGCTGAGCTCCTACGAGCAGTACTTC.

The V gene is TRBV28, the J gene TRBJ2-7, with D maybe TRBD2 (5 bases). The CDR3 spans 13 residues. In germline, CDR1 is MDHEN, CDR2 SYDVKM. Trimming left V 2 bases short and J 9 bases short, with 14 bases between. In nucleotides, the CDR3 is TGTGCCAGCAGTTTAGGTGGAGGCTTGGTGCAGTACGTC. It codes for CASSLGGGLVQYV.

V is TRBV7-9 and J is TRBJ2-7; D may be TRBD2 (5 bases). This CDR3 region has 17 residues. Germline CDR1 and CDR2: SEHNR and FQNEAQ (reference sequence). Trimming removed 1 base at V and 0 bases at J, with 16 bases between. For the CDR3, the DNA is TGTGCCAGCAGCTTAGGTTCAGGCGGGCCGAGCTCCTACGAGCAGTACTTC. It codes for CASSLGSGGPSSYEQYF.

V gene TRBV7-8 combines with J gene TRBJ1-3; D unclear. Trimming took off 5 bases at V and 5 bases at J, with 22 bases between the two ends. The CDR3 consists of 17 residues. The germline CDR1 and CDR2 sequences are SGHVS and FQNEAQ. This CDR3 is CASSQLYFSSRRNTIYF. In nucleotides, the CDR3 is TGTGCCAGCAGCCAACTATACTTCTCCTCCCGGAGAAACACCATATATTTT. Supplemented by reference TRBV7-8 and TRBJ1-3, the full variable domain reads GAGVSQSPRYKVAKRGQDVALRCDPISGHVSLFWYQQALGQGPEFLTYFQNEAQLDKSGLPSDRFFAERPEGSVSTLKIQRTQQEDSAVYLCASSQLYFSSRRNTIYFGEGSWLTVV.

V usage is TRBV19 and J usage is TRBJ1-1; no reliable D call. CDR3 length: 15 residues. V was clipped by 0 bases and J by 0 bases, with 8 bases between them. CDR1 and CDR2 (germline): LNHDA, SQIVND (reference sequence). In nucleotides, the CDR3 is TGTGCCAGTAGTATAGATGATGAGTTGAACACTGAAGCTTTCTTT. Protein product: CASSIDDELNTEAFF.

This chain connects TRBV15 to TRBJ2-7, with D tentatively TRBD2 (6 bases). This CDR3 is built from 16 residues. Germline V gene sequence: CDR1 LNHNV, CDR2 YYDKDF (reference sequence). V dropped 5 bases and J dropped 0 bases, with 17 bases sitting between them. The CDR3 loop is CATSSVLLADSYEQYF. The CDR3 DNA follows: TGTGCCACCAGCTCGGTTCTTTTAGCGGACTCCTACGAGCAGTACTTC.

The CDR3 DNA sequence: TGTGCCAGCAGTGAGCGGCAACTAGCGGGGGGTCGCACAGATACGCAGTATTTT. Protein product: CASSERQLAGGRTDTQYF. This chain links TRBV2 with TRBJ2-3; 12 bases line up with TRBD2. Germline V gene data show CDR1 as SNHLY and CDR2 as FYNNEI. The CDR3 has 18 amino acids. The V gene end was trimmed by 3 bases and the J gene end by 1 base; junction bases not matched to a gene: 8.

V gene TRBV5-4 combines with J gene TRBJ1-2; D is uncertain. Germline-derived CDR1 and CDR2 are SGHNT and YYREEE (reference sequence). This CDR3 is built from 15 residues. Trimming stripped 0 bases from V and 4 bases from J, with 13 bases between. CDR3 sequence: CASSLAVAGPYGYTF. The CDR3, as DNA: TGTGCCAGCAGCTTGGCCGTCGCAGGCCCCTATGGCTACACCTTC. Complete variable domain (other parts from reference TRBV5-4 and TRBJ1-2): ETGVTQSPTHLIKTRGQQVTLRCSSQSGHNTVSWYQQALGQGPQFIFQYYREEENGRGNFPPRFSGLQFPNYSSELNVNALELDDSALYLCASSLAVAGPYGYTFGSGTRLTVV.

The gene calls are TRBV2 and TRBJ1-5; D possibly corresponds to TRBD1 (5 bases). CDR3 length equals 17 residues. Germline V gene data show CDR1 as SNHLY and CDR2 as FYNNEI. V lost 1 base and J lost 4, with 17 bases in between. The CDR3 DNA reads TGTGCCAGCAGTGAAGATGAGGAGGGGTTTGTGAATCAGCCCCAGCATTTT. Amino acids: CASSEDEEGFVNQPQHF. The full variable domain, its missing parts supplied by reference TRBV2 and TRBJ1-5, is EPEVTQTPSHQVTQMGQEVILRCVPISNHLYFYWYRQILGQKVEFLVSFYNNEISEKSEIFDDQFSVERPDGSNFTLKIRSTKLEDSAMYFCASSEDEEGFVNQPQHFGDGTRLSIL.

V usage is TRBV19 and J usage is TRBJ2-1; D unclear. Trimming left V 3 bases short and J 5 bases short, with 2 bases between. Per the germline V gene, CDR1 is LNHDA and CDR2 is SQIVND (reference sequence). The CDR3 is made up of 11 amino acids. The CDR3 region has the DNA TGTGCCAGTAGTATCAACAATGAGCAGTTCTTC. It specifies CASSINNEQFF.

V gene TRBV2 combines with J gene TRBJ2-7; 8 positions agree with TRBD1. Germline CDR1 is SNHLY and CDR2 is FYNNEI. V trimming: 10 bases; J trimming: 2 bases; junction bases outside the gene matches: 10. The CDR3 is 14 amino acids. The CDR3 DNA follows: TGTGCCACCCTACCATACAGGGGGGCCTACGAGCAGTACTTC. This encodes CATLPYRGAYEQYF.

The J gene is TRBJ2-2, the V gene TRBV10-1; D unresolved. The germline V gene has CDR1 WNHNN and CDR2 SYGVQD (reference sequence). Trimming took off 3 bases at V and 6 bases at J, with 11 bases between the two ends. There are 14 residues in the CDR3. CDR3 in amino acids: CASSDLELPGELFF. In DNA, the CDR3 is TGCGCCAGCAGTGATCTCGAGCTGCCCGGGGAGCTGTTTTTT.

Only one count was recorded for this clone. This chain links TRBV12-1 with TRBJ2-7; the DNA was not compared with TRBD1, the D call given in the table. TRBV12-1 is recorded as a pseudogene. This CDR3 is built from 24 residues. CDR3 region: CASSPYTILYRDRGAQSHTYEQYV. CDR3 in DNA: TGTGCCAGCAGCCCATATACAATTCTCTACCGGGACAGGGGGGCACAAAGCCATACCTACGAGCAGTACGTC.

This clone was seen only a few times. The rearrangement joins TRBV2 to TRBJ1-1, with D perhaps matching TRBD1 (6 bases). V was cut by 10 bases and J by 5 bases, with 11 bases left in between. Per the germline V gene, CDR1 is SNHLY and CDR2 is FYNNEI. The CDR3 sequence is 11 residues long. The CDR3 is CATKDSTEAFF. CDR3 coding DNA: TGTGCCACTAAGGACAGTACTGAAGCTTTCTTT.

The rearrangement links TRBV5-4 to TRBJ1-4; 11 bases match TRBD1. Germline CDR1 reads SGHNT; CDR2 reads YYREEE (reference sequence). Unmatched junction bases numbered 11, after V lost 6 bases and J lost 4 bases. The CDR3 spans 17 residues. The CDR3 region is CASTNGTGGSVNEKLFF. CDR3 nucleotide sequence: TGTGCCAGCACCAACGGGACAGGGGGATCAGTTAATGAAAAACTGTTTTTT. Full variable domain (missing parts from reference TRBV5-4 and TRBJ1-4): ETGVTQSPTHLIKTRGQQVTLRCSSQSGHNTVSWYQQALGQGPQFIFQYYREEENGRGNFPPRFSGLQFPNYSSELNVNALELDDSALYLCASTNGTGGSVNEKLFFGSGTQLSVL.

V and J are TRBV27 and TRBJ2-2; D is possibly TRBD1 (6 bases). Trimming shortened V by 6 bases and J by 7 bases, and 21 bases separated the two germline ends. In germline, CDR1 is MNHEY, CDR2 SMNVEV (reference sequence). The CDR3 covers 16 residues. The CDR3 protein is CASRSQGPTTGGELFF. In DNA form, the CDR3 reads TGTGCCAGCAGAAGCCAGGGGCCAACTACGGGCGGGGAGCTGTTTTTT.

The rearrangement links TRBV28 to TRBJ1-6; D is ambiguous. Per germline, CDR1 MDHEN and CDR2 SYDVKM. The V end was cut by 7 bases, the J end by 13 bases, with 14 bases between. The CDR3 has 12 residues. The CDR3 reads CASNSRGAPLHF. The CDR3 DNA is TGTGCCAGCAATTCCCGGGGTGCGCCCCTCCACTTT.

V gene TRBV28 combines with J gene TRBJ2-4, with 7 bases identical to TRBD1. The germline V gene encodes CDR1 MDHEN and CDR2 SYDVKM. The J segment lost 7 bases and the V segment lost 7 bases, leaving 13 bases of the junction unmatched. The CDR3 spans 15 residues. For the CDR3, the DNA is TGTGCCAGCACCACCCCCGGGGTGACAGGGAACATTCAGTACTTC. Translation: CASTTPGVTGNIQYF.

V gene TRBV28 combines with J gene TRBJ2-3; 12 bases align to TRBD2. The CDR3 extends over 18 amino acids. V lost 2 bases and J lost 0; bases outside the gene matches: 6. The germline gives CDR1 MDHEN, CDR2 SYDVKM. For the CDR3, the DNA is TGTGCCAGCAGTTTAAAGACTAGCGGGAGAGATAGCACAGATACGCAGTATTTT. This sequence encodes CASSLKTSGRDSTDTQYF.

The V gene is TRBV25-1, the J gene TRBJ2-1, with 9 bases that match TRBD1. The CDR3 loop spans 14 amino acids. Germline assignment: CDR1 MGHDK and CDR2 SYGVNS. The V gene end was trimmed by 5 bases and the J gene end by 9 bases; junction bases not matched to a gene: 8. The CDR3 DNA is TGTGCCAGCAGTAAAGGGACAGGGTTTAGTGAGCAGTTCTTC. Translation: CASSKGTGFSEQFF.

The chain is built from TRBV5-7 and TRBJ1-6, with D maybe TRBD1 (6 bases). TRBV5-7 qualifies as an ORF whose function is uncertain. CDR3 length: 13 residues. The germline V and J ends were trimmed by 1 base and 9 bases, with 8 bases remaining between them. CDR3 region: CASSLSGASPLHF. The CDR3 region has the DNA TGTGCCAGCAGCTTGTCAGGGGCTTCACCCCTCCACTTT.

The chain combines TRBV6-1 with TRBJ2-3, with D uncertain. Germline assignment: CDR1 MNHNS and CDR2 SASEGT. V was shortened by 7 bases and J by 2 bases, with 10 bases between the two germline ends. The CDR3 spans 13 residues. The CDR3 loop reads CASTKKHTDTQYF. The CDR3 DNA sequence: TGTGCCAGCACAAAGAAGCACACAGATACGCAGTATTTT.